This passage covers 12 T cell receptor beta chains from one sample sequenced in a study of CD8 T cells in ankylosing spondylitis. TCRdb processed the 5' RACE reads anew with MiXCR; each CDR3 protein has one entry. The table has 300,000 to 400,000 distinct CDR3 sequences, roughly 15% seen once. Sequenced material: blood, either unsorted or a sorted T cell fraction (not recorded which). The origin of the receptors is a male donor with ankylosing spondylitis or in good health (not recorded which).

The chain combines TRBV7-9 with TRBJ2-5; possibly TRBD2 for D (6 bases). V shed 5 bases and J shed 7 bases, with 17 bases lying between them. Germline V gene lookup returns CDR1 SEHNR and CDR2 FQNEAQ (reference sequence). CDR3 length equals 14 residues. Written as DNA, the CDR3 is TGTGCCAGCAGCATCGCGTGGGGGGACGGGACCCAGTACTTC. It encodes CASSIAWGDGTQYF.

There are a few counts of this clonotype. The chain employs TRBV3-1 and TRBJ1-4; D is unclear. Per the germline V gene, CDR1 is LGHDT and CDR2 is YNNKEL (reference sequence). CDR3 length equals 15 residues. V was cut by 3 bases and J by 6 bases, with 14 bases left in between. CDR3 DNA sequence: TGTGCCAGCAGCCATGTATTAGGCCCGGATGAAAAACTGTTTTTT. Translation: CASSHVLGPDEKLFF.

This CDR3 reads CASKSAYEQYF. CDR3 bases: TGTGCCAGCAAATCAGCCTACGAGCAGTACTTC. The V and J genes are TRBV25-1 and TRBJ2-7, with no clear D. This CDR3 contains 11 residues. Trimming cost V 7 bases and J 2 bases, with 6 bases left between them. Germline-derived CDR1 and CDR2 are MGHDK and SYGVNS.

In this sample, this clonotype turned up once. The chain employs TRBV3-1 and TRBJ2-2, with TRBD2 identical over 8 bases. V lost 4 bases to trimming and J lost 1 base; unmatched junction nucleotides: 5. In germline, CDR1 is LGHDT, CDR2 YNNKEL (reference sequence). The CDR3 length is 16 residues. CDR3 region: CASSRPSGQNTGELFF. DNA of the CDR3: TGTGCCAGCAGCCGACCTAGCGGGCAGAACACCGGGGAGCTGTTTTTT.

The chain recombines TRBV6-5 with TRBJ1-1; 10 bases agree with TRBD1. The CDR3 consists of 14 residues. V was pared by 4 bases and J by 8 bases, with 7 bases of the junction left unmatched. The germline V gene has CDR1 MNHEY and CDR2 SVGAGI. CDR3 DNA: TGTGCCAGCAGTTCCCGGGACAGGGGATGGGAAGCTTTCTTT. Residues: CASSSRDRGWEAFF.

Only a few counts were recorded for this clonotype. The rearrangement links TRBV12-3 or TRBV12-4 to TRBJ2-1; a weak D match, TRBD2 (7 bases). Trimming left V 4 bases short and J 3 bases short, with 10 bases between. The CDR3 has 14 residues. In DNA form, the CDR3 reads TGTGCCAGCAGTTCGGGGGGCCTCTACAATGAGCAGTTCTTC. Protein sequence: CASSSGGLYNEQFF.

The J gene is TRBJ2-7, the V gene TRBV11-1; D is perhaps TRBD1 or TRBD2 (5 bases each). CDR1 is SGHAT and CDR2 is FQDESV in the germline V gene (reference sequence). Between the trimmed V and J ends, which lost 5 bases and 0 bases, there was a span of 23 bases. This CDR3 is built from 18 residues. In DNA form, the CDR3 reads TGTGCCAGCAGCGCCTCCGGGAACAGGTTTGCGAGCTCCTACGAGCAGTACTTC. Translation: CASSASGNRFASSYEQYF.

This clonotype was counted between two and nine times. The chain has TRBV7-9 and TRBJ1-3; maybe TRBD1 (6 bases). CDR1 is SEHNR, CDR2 FQNEAQ, per germline (reference sequence). The CDR3 length is 15 residues. The germline V and J ends were trimmed by 5 bases and 0 bases, with 11 bases remaining between them. The DNA for the CDR3 is TGTGCCAGCAGCCGATCACAGGGCTCTGGAAACACCATATATTTT. It specifies CASSRSQGSGNTIYF.

This clonotype has at least ten counts. This chain links TRBV12-3 or TRBV12-4 with TRBJ2-3; a possible D gene is TRBD2 (5 bases). Between the trimmed V and J ends, which lost 7 bases and 4 bases, there was a span of 12 bases. The CDR3 contains 13 residues. The CDR3 region has the DNA TGTGCCAGCAAGACCCTGGGAGCAGATACGCAGTATTTT. This sequence encodes CASKTLGADTQYF.

This clonotype was counted between two and nine times. The gene calls are TRBV5-1 and TRBJ1-2, with D unclear. This CDR3 has 13 amino acids. Germline V gene data show CDR1 as SGHRS and CDR2 as YFSETQ. Trimming took 4 bases from V and 7 from J, leaving 14 bases between them. Here the CDR3 reads CASSGHHTGGYTF. CDR3 DNA: TGCGCCAGCAGCGGGCACCATACGGGTGGCTACACCTTC.

This clonotype was picked up a small number of times. V gene TRBV28 combines with J gene TRBJ1-5; D is unclear. This CDR3 spans 12 amino acids. Trimming stripped 5 bases from V and 6 bases from J, with 8 bases between. The V gene's germline CDR1 is MDHEN and CDR2 SYDVKM. For the CDR3, the DNA is TGTGCCAGCAGTCCCGAGATTCAGCCCCAGCATTTT. Translating gives CASSPEIQPQHF. Drawing the rest from reference TRBV28 and TRBJ1-5, the complete variable domain is DVKVTQSSRYLVKRTGEKVFLECVQDMDHENMFWYRQDPGLGLRLIYFSYDVKMKEKGDIPEGYSVSREKKERFSLILESASTNQTSMYLCASSPEIQPQHFGDGTRLSIL.

This clonotype showed up many times. The chain combines TRBV5-1 with TRBJ1-1; D unresolved. Trimming removed 5 bases from V and 1 base from J, with 9 bases in between. This CDR3 has 13 amino acids. Looked up from germline, CDR1 is SGHRS and CDR2 is YFSETQ. In DNA, the CDR3 is TGCGCCAGCAGTCAAGGGCAGAACACTGAAGCTTTCTTT. It yields the protein CASSQGQNTEAFF.